These T cell receptor beta chains were read from a single sample in a study of shared clonotypes between healthy human individuals. Libraries were prepared by immunoSEQ multiplex PCR; TCRdb keeps only in-frame clonotypes and omits some of them. Here the sample spans some 500,000 clones, approximately 80% being singletons. The sample taken for sequencing was PBMCs. These receptors came from a woman aged 40 to 50 in good health. Some clones in this sample may be carry-over from other donors' samples. CDR3s include the opening cysteine and the closing phenylalanine or tryptophan.

v_gene: TRBV5-1; CDR3aa: CASSFEGPDTQYF
v_gene: TRBV5-1; CDR3aa: CASSPGTGGEKLFF
v_gene: TRBV27; CDR3aa: CASSPGQGESEQFF
v_gene: TRBV9; CDR3aa: CASSVAGQPSEPQHF
v_gene: TRBV5-1; CDR3aa: CASSWVGGHEQYF
v_gene: TRBV6-6; CDR3aa: CASTKFGSYNEQFF
v_gene: TRBV19; CDR3aa: CASSPRGSGRALSINEQFF
v_gene: TRBV7-2; CDR3aa: CASSLMSQETQYF
v_gene: TRBV5-1; CDR3aa: CASSRGRQETQYF
v_gene: TRBV7-9; CDR3aa: CASSGDGPYGYTF
v_gene: TRBV18; CDR3aa: CASSAGVRLYTEAFF
v_gene: TRBV5-4; CDR3aa: CASSFGFSSYNEQFF
v_gene: TRBV11-3; CDR3aa: CASSPGTGDWEQYF